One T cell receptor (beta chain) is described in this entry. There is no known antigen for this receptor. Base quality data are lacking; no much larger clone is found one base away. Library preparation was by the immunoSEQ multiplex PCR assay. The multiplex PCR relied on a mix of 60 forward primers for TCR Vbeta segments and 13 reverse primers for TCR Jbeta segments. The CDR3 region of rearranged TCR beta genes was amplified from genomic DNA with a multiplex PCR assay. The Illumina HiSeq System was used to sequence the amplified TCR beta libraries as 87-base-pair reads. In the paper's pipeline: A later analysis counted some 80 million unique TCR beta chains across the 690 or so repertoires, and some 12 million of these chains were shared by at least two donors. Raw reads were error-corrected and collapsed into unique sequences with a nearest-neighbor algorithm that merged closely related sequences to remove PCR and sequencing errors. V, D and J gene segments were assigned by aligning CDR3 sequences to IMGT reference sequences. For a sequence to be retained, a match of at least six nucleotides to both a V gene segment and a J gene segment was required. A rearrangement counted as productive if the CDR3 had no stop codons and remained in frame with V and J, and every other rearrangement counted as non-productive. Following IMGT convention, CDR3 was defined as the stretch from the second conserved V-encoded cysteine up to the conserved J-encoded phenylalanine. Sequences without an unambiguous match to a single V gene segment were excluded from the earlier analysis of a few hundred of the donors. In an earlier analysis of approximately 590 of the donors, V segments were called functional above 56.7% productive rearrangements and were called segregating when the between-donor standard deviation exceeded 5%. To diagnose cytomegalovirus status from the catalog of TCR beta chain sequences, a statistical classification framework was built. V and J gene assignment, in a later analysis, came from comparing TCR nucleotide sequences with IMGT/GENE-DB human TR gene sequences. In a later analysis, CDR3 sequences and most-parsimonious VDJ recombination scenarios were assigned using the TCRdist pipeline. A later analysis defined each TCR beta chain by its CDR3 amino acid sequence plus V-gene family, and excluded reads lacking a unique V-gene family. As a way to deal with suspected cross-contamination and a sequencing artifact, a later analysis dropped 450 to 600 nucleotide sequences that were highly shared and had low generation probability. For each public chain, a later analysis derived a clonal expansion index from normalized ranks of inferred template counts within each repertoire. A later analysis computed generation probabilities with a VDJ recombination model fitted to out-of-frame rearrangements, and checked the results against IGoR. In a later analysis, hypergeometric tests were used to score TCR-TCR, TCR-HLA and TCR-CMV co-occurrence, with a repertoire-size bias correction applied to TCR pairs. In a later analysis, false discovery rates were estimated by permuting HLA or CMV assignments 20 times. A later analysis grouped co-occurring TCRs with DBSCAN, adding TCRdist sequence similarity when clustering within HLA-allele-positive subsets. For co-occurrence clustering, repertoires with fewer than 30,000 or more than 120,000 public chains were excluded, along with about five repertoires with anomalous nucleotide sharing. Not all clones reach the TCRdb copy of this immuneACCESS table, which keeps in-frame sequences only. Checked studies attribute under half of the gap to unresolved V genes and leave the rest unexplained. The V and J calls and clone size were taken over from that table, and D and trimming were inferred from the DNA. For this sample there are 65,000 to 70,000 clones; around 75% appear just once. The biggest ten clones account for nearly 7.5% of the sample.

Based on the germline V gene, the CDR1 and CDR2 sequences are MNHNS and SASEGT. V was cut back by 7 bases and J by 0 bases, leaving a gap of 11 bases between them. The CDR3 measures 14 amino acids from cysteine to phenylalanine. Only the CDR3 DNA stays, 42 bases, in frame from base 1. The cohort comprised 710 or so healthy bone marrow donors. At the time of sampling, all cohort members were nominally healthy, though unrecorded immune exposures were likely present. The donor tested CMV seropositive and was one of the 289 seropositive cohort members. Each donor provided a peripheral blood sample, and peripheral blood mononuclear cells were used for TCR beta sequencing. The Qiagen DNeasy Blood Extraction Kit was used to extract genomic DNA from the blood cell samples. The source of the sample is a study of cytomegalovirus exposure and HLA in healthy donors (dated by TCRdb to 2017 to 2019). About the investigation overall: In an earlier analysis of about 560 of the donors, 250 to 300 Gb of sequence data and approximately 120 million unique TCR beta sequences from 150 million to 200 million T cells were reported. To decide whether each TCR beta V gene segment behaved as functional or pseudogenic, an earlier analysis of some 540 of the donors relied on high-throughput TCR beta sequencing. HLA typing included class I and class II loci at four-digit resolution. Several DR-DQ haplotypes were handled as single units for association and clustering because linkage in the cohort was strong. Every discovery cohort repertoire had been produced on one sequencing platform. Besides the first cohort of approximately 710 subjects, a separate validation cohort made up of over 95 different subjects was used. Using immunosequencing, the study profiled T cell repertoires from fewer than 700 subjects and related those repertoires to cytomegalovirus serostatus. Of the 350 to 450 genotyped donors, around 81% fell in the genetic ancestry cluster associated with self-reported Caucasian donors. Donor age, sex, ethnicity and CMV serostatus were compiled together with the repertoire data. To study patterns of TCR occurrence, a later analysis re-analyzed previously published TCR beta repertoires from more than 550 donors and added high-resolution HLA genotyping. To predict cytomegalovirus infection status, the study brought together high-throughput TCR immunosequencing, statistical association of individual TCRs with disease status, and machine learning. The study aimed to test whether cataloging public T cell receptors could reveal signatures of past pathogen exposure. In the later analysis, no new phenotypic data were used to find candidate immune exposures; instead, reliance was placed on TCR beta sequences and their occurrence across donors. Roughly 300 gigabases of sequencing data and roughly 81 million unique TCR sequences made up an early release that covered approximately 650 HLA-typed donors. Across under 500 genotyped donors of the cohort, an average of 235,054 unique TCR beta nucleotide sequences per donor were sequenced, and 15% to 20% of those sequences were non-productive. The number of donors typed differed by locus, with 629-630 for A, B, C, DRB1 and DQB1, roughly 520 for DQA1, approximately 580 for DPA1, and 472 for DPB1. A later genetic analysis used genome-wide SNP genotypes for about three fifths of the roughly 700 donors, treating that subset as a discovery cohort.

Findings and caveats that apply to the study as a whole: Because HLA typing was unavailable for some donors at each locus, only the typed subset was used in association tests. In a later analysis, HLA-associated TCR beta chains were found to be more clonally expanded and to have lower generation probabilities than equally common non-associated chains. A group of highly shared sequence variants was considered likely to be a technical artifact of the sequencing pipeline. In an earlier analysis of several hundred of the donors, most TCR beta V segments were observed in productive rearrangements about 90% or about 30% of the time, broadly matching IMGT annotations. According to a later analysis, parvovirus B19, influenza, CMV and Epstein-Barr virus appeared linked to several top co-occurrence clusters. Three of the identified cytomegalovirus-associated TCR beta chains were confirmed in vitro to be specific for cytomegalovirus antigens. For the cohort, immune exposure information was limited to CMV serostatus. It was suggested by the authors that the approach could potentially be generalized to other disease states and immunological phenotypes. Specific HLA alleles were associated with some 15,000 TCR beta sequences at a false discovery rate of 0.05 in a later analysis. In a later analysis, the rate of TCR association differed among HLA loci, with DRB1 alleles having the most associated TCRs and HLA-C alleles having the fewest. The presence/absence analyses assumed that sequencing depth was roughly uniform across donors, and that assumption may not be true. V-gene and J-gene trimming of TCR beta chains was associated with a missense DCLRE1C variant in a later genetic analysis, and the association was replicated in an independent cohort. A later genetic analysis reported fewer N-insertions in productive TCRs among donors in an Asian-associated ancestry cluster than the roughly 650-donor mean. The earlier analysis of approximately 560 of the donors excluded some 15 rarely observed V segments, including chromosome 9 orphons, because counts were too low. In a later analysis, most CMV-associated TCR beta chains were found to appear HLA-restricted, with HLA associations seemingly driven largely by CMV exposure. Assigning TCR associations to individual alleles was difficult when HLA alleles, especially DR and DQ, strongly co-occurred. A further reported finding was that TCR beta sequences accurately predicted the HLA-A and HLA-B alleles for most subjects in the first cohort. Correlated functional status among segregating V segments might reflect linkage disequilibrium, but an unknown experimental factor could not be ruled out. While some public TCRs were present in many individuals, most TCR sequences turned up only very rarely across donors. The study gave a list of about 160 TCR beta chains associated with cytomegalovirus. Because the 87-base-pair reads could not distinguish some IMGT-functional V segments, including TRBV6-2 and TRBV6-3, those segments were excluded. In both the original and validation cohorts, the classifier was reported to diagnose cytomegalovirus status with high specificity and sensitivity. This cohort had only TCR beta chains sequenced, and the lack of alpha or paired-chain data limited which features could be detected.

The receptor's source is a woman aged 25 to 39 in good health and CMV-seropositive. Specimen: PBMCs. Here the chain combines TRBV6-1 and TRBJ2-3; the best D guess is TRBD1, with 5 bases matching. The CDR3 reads CASKRQTSTDTQYF. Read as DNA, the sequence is TGTGCCAGCAAGAGACAGACTAGCACAGATACGCAGTATTTT.